Described below is a single TCR beta chain sequence and its context. Its antigen is as yet unknown. The data were obtained in a study of glioma-infiltrating T cells after dendritic cell vaccination. Time point denoted: after dendritic cell vaccination, including at tumor progression/relapse. Only patients with spare fresh-frozen tumor and over two years of follow-up were included. J gave up 3 bases and V 10 bases, and 11 bases lay outside the gene matches. The CDR3 consists of 15 residues. Germline V lookup: CDR1 ENHRY, CDR2 SYGVKD. Findings and caveats of the study: Survival was not directly related to TCR clonality in these patients.

The immunoSEQ assay amplified TCRB CDR3 from up to roughly 2 ug DNA. The PCR used 60 V beta and 13 J beta primers. Some clones are missing from TCRdb's copy, which holds only in-frame ones; the method was immunoSEQ multiplex PCR. The sample contains 60,000 or so clones, around nine tenths of which appear only once. This TCR derives from a human donor with glioblastoma. The sequences come from blood, collected after dendritic cell vaccination. The rearrangement uses TRBV10-3 and TRBJ2-3; 9 bases are shared with TRBD2. The CDR3 is CATRQAGGRTDTQYF. As DNA, the CDR3 is TGTGCCACTCGTCAGGCGGGAGGGCGGACAGATACGCAGTATTTT.